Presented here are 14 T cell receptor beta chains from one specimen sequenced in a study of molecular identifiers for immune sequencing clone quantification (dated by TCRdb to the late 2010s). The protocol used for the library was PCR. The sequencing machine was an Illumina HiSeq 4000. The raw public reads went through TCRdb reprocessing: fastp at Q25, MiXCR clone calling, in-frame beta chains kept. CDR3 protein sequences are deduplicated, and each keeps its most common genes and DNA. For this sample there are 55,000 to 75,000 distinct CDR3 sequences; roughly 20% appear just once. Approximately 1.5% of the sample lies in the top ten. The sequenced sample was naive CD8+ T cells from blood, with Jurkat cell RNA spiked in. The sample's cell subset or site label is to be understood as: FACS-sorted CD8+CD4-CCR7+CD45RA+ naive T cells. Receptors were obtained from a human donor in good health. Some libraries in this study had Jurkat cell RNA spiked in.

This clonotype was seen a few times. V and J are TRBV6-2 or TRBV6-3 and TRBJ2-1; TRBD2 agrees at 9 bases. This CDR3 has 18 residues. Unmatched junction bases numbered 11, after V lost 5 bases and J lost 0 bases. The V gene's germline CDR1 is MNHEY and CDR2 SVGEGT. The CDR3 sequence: CASSRIAGVPPSYNEQFF. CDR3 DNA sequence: TGTGCCAGCAGTCGAATAGCGGGAGTTCCCCCCTCCTACAATGAGCAGTTCTTC.

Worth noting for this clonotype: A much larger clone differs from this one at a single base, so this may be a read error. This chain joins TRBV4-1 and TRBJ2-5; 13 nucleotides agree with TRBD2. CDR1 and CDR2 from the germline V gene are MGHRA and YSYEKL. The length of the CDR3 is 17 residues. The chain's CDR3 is CASSQGPGLAGQETLYF. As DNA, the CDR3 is TGCGCCAGCAGCCAAGGTCCGGGACTAGCGGGACAAGAGACCCTGTACTTC.

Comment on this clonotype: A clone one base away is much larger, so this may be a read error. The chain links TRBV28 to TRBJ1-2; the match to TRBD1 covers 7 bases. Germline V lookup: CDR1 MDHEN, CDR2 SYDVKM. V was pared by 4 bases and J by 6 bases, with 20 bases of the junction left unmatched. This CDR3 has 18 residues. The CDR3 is CASSSYPWGTAINHGYTF. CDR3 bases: TGTGCCAGCAGTTCCTACCCCTGGGGGACAGCTATCAACCATGGCTACACCTTC.

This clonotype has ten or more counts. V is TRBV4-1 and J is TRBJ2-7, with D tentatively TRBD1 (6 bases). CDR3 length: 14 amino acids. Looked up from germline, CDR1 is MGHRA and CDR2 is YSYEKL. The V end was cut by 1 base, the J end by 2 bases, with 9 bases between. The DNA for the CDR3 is TGCGCCAGCAGCCAAGGGGGGCTAACCTACGAGCAGTACTTC. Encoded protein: CASSQGGLTYEQYF.

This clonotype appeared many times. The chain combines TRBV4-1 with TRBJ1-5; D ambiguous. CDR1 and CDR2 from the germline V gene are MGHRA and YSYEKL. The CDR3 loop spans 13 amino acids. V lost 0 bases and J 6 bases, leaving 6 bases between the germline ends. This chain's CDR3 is CASSQDRGQPQHF. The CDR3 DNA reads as TGCGCCAGCAGCCAAGATCGCGGTCAGCCCCAGCATTTT.

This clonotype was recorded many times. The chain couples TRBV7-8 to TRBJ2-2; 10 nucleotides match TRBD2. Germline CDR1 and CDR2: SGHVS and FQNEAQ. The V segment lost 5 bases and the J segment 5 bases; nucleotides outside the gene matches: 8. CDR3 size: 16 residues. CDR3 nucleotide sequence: TGTGCCAGCAGCCAATCTGGGACTAGCGTTACCGGGGAGCTGTTTTTT. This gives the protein CASSQSGTSVTGELFF.

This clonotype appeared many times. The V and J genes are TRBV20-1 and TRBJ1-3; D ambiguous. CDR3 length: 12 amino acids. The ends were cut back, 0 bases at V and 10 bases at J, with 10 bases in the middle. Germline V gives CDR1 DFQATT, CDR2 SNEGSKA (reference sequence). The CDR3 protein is CSARELGDTIYF. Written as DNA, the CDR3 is TGCAGTGCTAGAGAGTTAGGCGATACCATATATTTT.

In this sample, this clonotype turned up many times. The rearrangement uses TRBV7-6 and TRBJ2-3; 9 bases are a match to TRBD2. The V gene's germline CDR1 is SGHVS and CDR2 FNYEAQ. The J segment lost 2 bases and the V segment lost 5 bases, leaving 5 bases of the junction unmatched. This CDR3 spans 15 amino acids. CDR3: CASSPPSGNTDTQYF. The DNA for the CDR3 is TGTGCCAGCAGCCCCCCTAGCGGGAACACAGATACGCAGTATTTT. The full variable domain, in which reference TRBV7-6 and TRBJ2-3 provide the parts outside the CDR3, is GAGVSQSPRYKVTKRGQDVALRCDPISGHVSLYWYRQALGQGPEFLTYFNYEAQQDKSGLPNDRFSAERPEGSISTLTIQRTEQRDSAMYRCASSPPSGNTDTQYFGPGTRLTVL.

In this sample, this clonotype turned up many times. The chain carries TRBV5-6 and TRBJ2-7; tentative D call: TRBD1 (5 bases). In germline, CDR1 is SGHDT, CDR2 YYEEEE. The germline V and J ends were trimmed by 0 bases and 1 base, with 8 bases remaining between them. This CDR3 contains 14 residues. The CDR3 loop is CASSLGRVSYEQYF. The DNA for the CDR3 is TGTGCCAGCAGCTTGGGCAGGGTGTCCTACGAGCAGTACTTC.

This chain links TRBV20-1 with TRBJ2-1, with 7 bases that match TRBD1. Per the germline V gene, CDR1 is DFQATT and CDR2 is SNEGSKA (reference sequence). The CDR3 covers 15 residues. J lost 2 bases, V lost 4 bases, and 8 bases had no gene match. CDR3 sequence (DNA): TGCAGTGCTAAGTCCGACAGGGTTGCCTACAATGAGCAGTTCTTC. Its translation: CSAKSDRVAYNEQFF.

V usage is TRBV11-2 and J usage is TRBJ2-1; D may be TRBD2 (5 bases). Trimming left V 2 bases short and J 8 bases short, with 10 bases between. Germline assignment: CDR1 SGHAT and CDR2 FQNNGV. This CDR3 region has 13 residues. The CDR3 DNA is TGTGCCAGCAGCTTAAGCCTCGGGGATGAGCAGTTCTTC. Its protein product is CASSLSLGDEQFF.

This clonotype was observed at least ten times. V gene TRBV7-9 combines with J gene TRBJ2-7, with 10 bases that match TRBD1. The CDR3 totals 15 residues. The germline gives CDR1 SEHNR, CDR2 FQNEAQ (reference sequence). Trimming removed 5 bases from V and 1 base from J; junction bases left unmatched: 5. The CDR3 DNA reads TGTGCCAGCAGCCATGCGGGACAGGGGTCCTACGAGCAGTACTTC. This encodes CASSHAGQGSYEQYF. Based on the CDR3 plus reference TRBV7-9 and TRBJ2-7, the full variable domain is DTGVSQNPRHKITKRGQNVTFRCDPISEHNRLYWYRQTLGQGPEFLTYFQNEAQLEKSRLLSDRFSAERPKGSFSTLEIQRTEQGDSAMYLCASSHAGQGSYEQYFGPGTRLTVT.

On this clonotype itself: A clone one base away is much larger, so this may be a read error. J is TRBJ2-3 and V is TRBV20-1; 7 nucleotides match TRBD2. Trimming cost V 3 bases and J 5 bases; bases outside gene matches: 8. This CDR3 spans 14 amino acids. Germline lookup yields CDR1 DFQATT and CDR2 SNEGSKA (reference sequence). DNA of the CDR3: TGCAGTGCTAGGACACAACTAGCGCTAGATACGCAGTATTTT. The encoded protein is CSARTQLALDTQYF.

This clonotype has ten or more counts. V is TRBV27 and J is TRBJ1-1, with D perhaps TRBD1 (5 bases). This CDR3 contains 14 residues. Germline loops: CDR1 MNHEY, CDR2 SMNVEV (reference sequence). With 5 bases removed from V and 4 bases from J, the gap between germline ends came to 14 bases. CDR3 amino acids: CASSLAGSITEAFF. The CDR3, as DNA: TGTGCCAGCAGTCTTGCAGGGTCTATCACTGAAGCTTTCTTT.